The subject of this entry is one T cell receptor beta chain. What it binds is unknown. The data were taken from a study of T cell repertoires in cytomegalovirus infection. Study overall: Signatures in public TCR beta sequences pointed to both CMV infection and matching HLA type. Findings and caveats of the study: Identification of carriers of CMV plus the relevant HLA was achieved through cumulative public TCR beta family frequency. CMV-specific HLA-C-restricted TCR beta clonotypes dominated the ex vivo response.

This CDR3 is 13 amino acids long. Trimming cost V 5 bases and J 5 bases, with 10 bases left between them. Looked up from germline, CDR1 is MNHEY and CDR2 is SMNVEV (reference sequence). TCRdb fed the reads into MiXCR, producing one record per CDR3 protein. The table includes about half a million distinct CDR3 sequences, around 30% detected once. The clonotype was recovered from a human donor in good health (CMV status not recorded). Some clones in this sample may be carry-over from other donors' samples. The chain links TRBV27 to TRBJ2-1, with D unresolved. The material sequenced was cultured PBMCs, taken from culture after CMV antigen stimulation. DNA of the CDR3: TGTGCCAGCAGTGCCCAAGTCGACAATGAGCAGTTCTTC. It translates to CASSAQVDNEQFF.